One T cell receptor beta chain is described in this entry. Its matching antigen is unknown. 13 Jbeta primers and 60 Vbeta primers were used for the PCR. The data were produced by immunoSEQ multiplex PCR, yet TCRdb's version contains in-frame clones alone and is incomplete. The sample includes 150,000 to 200,000 clones, roughly 81% of them seen just once. The source of the sample is a study of cytomegalovirus exposure and HLA in healthy donors. Points from the study as a whole: In a later analysis, common viral pathogens appeared linked to several of the most significant clusters. Associated with cytomegalovirus, according to the listing, were fewer than 200 TCR beta chains. Analyzed later, association rates of TCRs varied across HLA loci, with DRB1 most and HLA-C fewest.

The CDR3 contains 15 residues. V lost 6 bases to trimming and J lost 5 bases; unmatched junction nucleotides: 7. Germline CDR1 reads SNHLY; CDR2 reads FYNNEI. The sequenced sample consisted of PBMCs. This clonotype was sampled from a man aged 18-30 years in good health and CMV-seropositive. J is TRBJ2-5 and V is TRBV2; 12 bases map to TRBD1. CDR3 nucleotides: TGTGCCAGCAGCTTTACCGGGACAGGGGGCGAGACCCAGTACTTC. Translated, it gives CASSFTGTGGETQYF. Supplemented by reference TRBV2 and TRBJ2-5, the full variable domain reads EPEVTQTPSHQVTQMGQEVILRCVPISNHLYFYWYRQILGQKVEFLVSFYNNEISEKSEIFDDQFSVERPDGSNFTLKIRSTKLEDSAMYFCASSFTGTGGETQYFGPGTRLLVL.